This TCR beta chain was identified during a study of shared clonotypes between healthy human individuals. Only in-frame clones appear in the TCRdb table, and some are missing; sequencing was by immunoSEQ multiplex PCR. This sample yields about 2 million clones, of which approximately 95% are seen a single time; approximately 1.2% belongs to the top ten. The V and J ends lost 1 base and 1 base respectively, with 11 bases between them. The CDR3 covers 15 residues. Germline V lookup: CDR1 SGHDT, CDR2 YYEEEE. CD45RO-negative, CCR7-selected cells formed the naive CD8 fraction, which excluded terminally differentiated effector memory CD45RA+ cells.

The chain uses TRBV5-6 and TRBJ2-5, with a weak D call TRBD2 (6 bases). The receptor was isolated from a man between 18 and 29 years old in good health. The sequenced sample consisted of naive CD8+ T cells sorted from blood. CDR3 loop: CASSLLGGIQETQYF. CDR3 in DNA: TGTGCCAGCAGCTTGTTGGGAGGTATCCAAGAGACCCAGTACTTC.